The clone carrying this T cell receptor beta chain was detected many times. Between the trimmed V and J ends, which lost 2 bases and 3 bases, there was a span of 5 bases. Germline assignment: CDR1 DFQATT and CDR2 SNEGSKA (reference sequence). CDR3 size: 11 residues. The source material, RNA transcripts, was used to amplify TCR beta CDR3 regions. First-round RT-PCR targeting the TCR CDR3 was performed with the HTBI primer set. TCRdb independently ran MiXCR on the multiplex PCR reads; one entry per CDR3 protein. The data show a few hundred thousand distinct CDR3 sequences, with roughly 15% seen just once and about 14% held by the top ten. These data originate in a study of T cells in Graves' hyperthyroidism and ophthalmopathy. Hyperthyroidism was newly diagnosed in patients aged 18 to 65 (duration under 2 months). The blood was taken when hyperthyroidism was first diagnosed, before any ophthalmopathy symptoms showed up. 10 ml of fresh peripheral blood supplied the PBMCs.

The sequence was collected from a woman between 40 and 55 years old with Graves' hyperthyroidism that later progressed to Graves' ophthalmopathy. Sequenced material: blood. The V call is TRBV20-1, the J call TRBJ2-7, with D hard to call. CDR3 loop: CSARQRYEQYF. CDR3 bases: TGCAGTGCTAGACAGCGCTACGAGCAGTACTTC.